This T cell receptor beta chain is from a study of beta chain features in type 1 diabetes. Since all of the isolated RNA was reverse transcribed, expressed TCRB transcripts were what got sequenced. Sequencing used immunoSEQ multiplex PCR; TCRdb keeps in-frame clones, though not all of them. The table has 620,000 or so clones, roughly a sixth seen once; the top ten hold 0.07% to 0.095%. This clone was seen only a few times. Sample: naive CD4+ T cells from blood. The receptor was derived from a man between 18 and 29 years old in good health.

This chain's CDR3 is CASSVEVDQPQHF. In DNA form, the CDR3 reads TGTGCCAGCAGTGTTGAAGTGGATCAGCCCCAGCATTTT. The chain links TRBV6-4 to TRBJ1-5; no clear D. This CDR3 has 13 amino acids. Germline-derived CDR1 and CDR2 are MRHNA and SNTAGT. V was trimmed by 4 bases and J by 5 bases, leaving 9 bases between them.